The clone carrying this T cell receptor (beta chain) came up many times. The entry originates in a study of CD8+CD57+ T cells in acquired aplastic anemia. Overall study context: The study obtained an average of roughly 2.9 ug of DNA from sorted CD4+ and CD8+ cells.

Genomic DNA templated the TCR beta VDJ and CDR3 profiling. TCRdb called the reads again in MiXCR, with one record for every CDR3 protein. The sample shows under 200,000 distinct CDR3 sequences, 71% of them seen only once. By flow cytometry, patients selected for sequencing had shown an expansion of CD8+CD57+ cells. A severe acquired aplastic anemia diagnosis applied to all patients. V was clipped by 2 bases and J by 7 bases, with 20 bases between them. Per the germline V gene, CDR1 is MGHDK and CDR2 is SYGVNS. The CDR3 contains 16 residues. The sample was sorted CD4+, CD8+, or CD8+CD57+ T cells (not recorded which) from PBMCs. This chain links TRBV25-1 with TRBJ1-1, with D tentatively TRBD1 (6 bases). This TCR came from a human donor with aplastic anemia. CDR3: CASSEGGGHKGGEAFF. CDR3 DNA sequence: TGTGCCAGCAGTGAAGGGGGGGGACATAAGGGAGGTGAAGCTTTCTTT.